This TCR beta chain was found in a study of identical twins. CDR3 length: 13 residues. Per the germline V gene, CDR1 is PRHDT and CDR2 is FYEKMQ (reference sequence). The germline V and J ends were trimmed by 6 bases and 3 bases, with 11 bases remaining between them. MiXCR was run by TCRdb on the 5' RACE reads, yielding one entry per CDR3 protein. The sample holds about 490,000 distinct CDR3 sequences, roughly 15% seen once. This sample also appeared in a second study, on yellow fever vaccine responses in identical twins.

This chain uses TRBV13 with TRBJ1-1; a weak D match, TRBD1 (6 bases). The clonotype was recovered from a young woman in good health. The sample comprised CD4+ T cells sorted from blood. The CDR3 sequence: CASRDYRDTEAFF. In DNA, the CDR3 is TGTGCCAGCAGGGATTACAGGGACACTGAAGCTTTCTTT.